The rows below give T cell receptor beta chains drawn from one sample of a study of identifying expanded T cells in peripheral blood. Generated by immunoSEQ multiplex PCR, the TCRdb table keeps only in-frame clones and is missing some. Of nearly 60,000 clones listed, approximately 89% are singletons. The specimen was blood. The receptors here all came from a person aged 18 to 75 in good health. The CDR3 runs from the conserved cysteine through the conserved F or W. Each record gives: D gene, clone size, J gene, V gene, CDR3 DNA, CDR3 protein. D genes are given only for firm matches. Not every row has a clone size; where given, it reads once, few, many or a size class.

.	.	TRBJ1-5	TRBV5-6	TGTGCCAGCAGCTTCTGGGGGGGCAATCAGCCCCAGCATTTT	CASSFWGGNQPQHF
TRBD1	few	TRBJ1-2	TRBV9	TGTGCCAGCAGTCGTACAGGGGCCCACTATGGCTACACCTTC	CASSRTGAHYGYTF
TRBD2	.	TRBJ2-1	TRBV4-1	TGCGCCAGCAGCCAAGATTCCCCTAGCGGGCCGGTAAATGAGCAGTTCTTC	CASSQDSPSGPVNEQFF
TRBD1	.	TRBJ2-1	TRBV28	TGTGCCAGCAGTGTGACAGGGGGTAATGAGCAGTTCTTC	CASSVTGGNEQFF
.	.	TRBJ2-5	TRBV20-1	TGCAGTGCTGAGTACCAAGAGACCCAGTACTTC	CSAEYQETQYF
.	once	TRBJ1-5	TRBV19	TGTGCCAGTAGTATAGGGGGAGGGGGTCAGCCCCAGCATTTT	CASSIGGGGQPQHF
.	.	TRBJ2-5	TRBV15	TGTGCCACCAGCAGAGGGACGGCGATGGAACAAGAGACCCAGTACTTC	CATSRGTAMEQETQYF
TRBD2	.	TRBJ2-5	TRBV6-1	TGTGCCAGCAGTGTTAGCGGGGCCAATAAGGGAGCTAGGGCCCAGTACTTC	CASSVSGANKGARAQYF
TRBD2	.	TRBJ2-7	TRBV11-2	TGTGCCAGCAGCTTAGCTAGCGGGGGCTCCTACGAGCAGTACTTC	CASSLASGGSYEQYF
TRBD2	once	TRBJ2-7	TRBV4-3	TGCGCCAGCAGCCAAGAACCCGGGACTAGTCACGAGCAGTACTTC	CASSQEPGTSHEQYF
.	.	TRBJ2-1	TRBV9	TGTGCCAGCAGCGCCGGAACTAGAGATTACAATGAGCAGTTCTTC	CASSAGTRDYNEQFF
.	.	TRBJ2-2	TRBV5-4	TGTGCCAGCGCCCTTTGGGGGGCCAACACCGGGGAGCTGTTTTTT	CASALWGANTGELFF
.	.	TRBJ2-1	TRBV25-1	TGTGCCAGCAGTGAATATCCGGGGAATGAGCAGTTCTTC	CASSEYPGNEQFF
.	.	TRBJ2-2	TRBV2	TGTGCCAGCAGTGAAGGGCGGGACACCGGGGAGCTGTTTTTT	CASSEGRDTGELFF
TRBD2	.	TRBJ2-3	TRBV7-2	TGTGCCAGCAGCAGAGCGGGGGGATCAGATACGCAGTATTTT	CASSRAGGSDTQYF
TRBD1	.	TRBJ2-3	TRBV7-2	TGTGCCAGCAGCTCGGGACAGGGGCGCACAGATACGCAGTATTTT	CASSSGQGRTDTQYF
TRBD1	.	TRBJ1-4	TRBV19	TGTGCCAGTAGTACCGGACAGGGCGAGGGTAATGAAAAACTGTTTTTT	CASSTGQGEGNEKLFF
.	.	TRBJ1-1	TRBV5-4	TGTGCCAGCAGCTTGGAACCGACGAACACTGAAGCTTTCTTT	CASSLEPTNTEAFF
.	.	TRBJ2-7	TRBV18	TGTGCCAGCTCACCCGGACAGTCCTACGAGCAGTACTTC	CASSPGQSYEQYF
TRBD2	.	TRBJ2-5	TRBV5-1	TGCGCCAGCAGCTTTAGCCCCCACACGGGACTAGCGGGGGTCCAAGAGACCCAGTACTTC	CASSFSPHTGLAGVQETQYF
.	few	TRBJ2-5	TRBV5-4	TGTGCCAGCAGGTTAGGGGAGACCCAGTACTTC	CASRLGETQYF
.	.	TRBJ2-3	TRBV5-5	TGTGCCAGCAGCCCTCCTCCTGCGGGACCACTCACAGATACGCAGTATTTT	CASSPPPAGPLTDTQYF
TRBD2	once	TRBJ2-3	TRBV9	TGTGCCAGCAGCGTAGCGGGGACTAGCGGGGTCGAGAGCACAGATACGCAGTATTTT	CASSVAGTSGVESTDTQYF
.	few	TRBJ1-1	TRBV9	TGTGCCAGCAGCGTAGTCGGGAGATGGACTGAAGCTTTCTTT	CASSVVGRWTEAFF
TRBD1	.	TRBJ1-1	TRBV5-1	TGCGCCAGCAGCTACGGGACAGGGGAGGTGAACACTGAAGCTTTCTTT	CASSYGTGEVNTEAFF
.	.	TRBJ2-5	TRBV2	TGTGCCAGCAGTGACCTCCAAGAGACCCAGTACTTC	CASSDLQETQYF
.	.	TRBJ2-7	TRBV2	TGTGCCAGCAGCCCGGGGCCCTACGAGCAGTACTTC	CASSPGPYEQYF
TRBD2	.	TRBJ2-7	TRBV5-1	TGCGCCAGCAGCTACTCCACCGGGACTAGCGGGATAGGGTCCTACGAGCAGTACTTC	CASSYSTGTSGIGSYEQYF